This TCR beta chain was captured in a study of T cell responses to AZD1222 COVID-19 vaccine. This table comes from immunoSEQ multiplex PCR, and its TCRdb copy is limited to in-frame clones, with some not included. The table includes some 190,000 clones, less than 95% detected once. As to this clone: What it binds is unknown.

Overall study results and limits: AZD1222 recipients seropositive at baseline numbered only 6 or 7. Regions 160-218 and 743-854 held dominance among vaccine-associated CD4 TCRs, which spanned spike.

Per germline, CDR1 MNHEY and CDR2 SMNVEV (reference sequence). The ends were cut back, 1 base at V and 0 bases at J, with 9 bases in the middle. The CDR3 runs 16 residues. The chain is built from TRBV27 and TRBJ2-2; no clear D gene. This clonotype was sampled from an adult who received the MenACWY meningococcal vaccine as a control. Specimen: peripheral blood, collected 28 days after the second dose of the MenACWY control vaccine. Written as DNA, the CDR3 is TGTGCCAGCAGTTTATTACGAGCAACGAACACCGGGGAGCTGTTTTTT. It is translated as CASSLLRATNTGELFF.